This paragraph covers one T cell receptor beta chain sequence. There are a few counts of this clone. Its antigen is not yet known. Base quality data are lacking; no much larger clone is found one base away. This record belongs to a study of T cells in localized non-small cell lung cancer (dated by TCRdb to about 2020). About the investigation overall: The study examined T cell repertoires in a few hundred patients with early-stage NSCLC and compared tumors with uninvolved tumor-adjacent lungs. The cohort was made up of around 250 treatment-naive NSCLC patients whose localized lung tumors had been resected. NSCLC patients had a mean age of roughly 69 years, and more than 120 were male and some 98 female. Overall study results and their limits: Higher T cell density in blood was associated with longer overall survival, whereas higher clonality in adjacent lung was associated with shorter survival. The highest T cell clonality was observed in uninvolved tumor-adjacent lung, where clonality exceeded that of tumor, suggesting that antigenic responses were more focused in uninvolved tumor-adjacent lung. Since the design was exploratory, TCR variables were selected using unadjusted p-values with no false-discovery rate correction. Because multi-region tumor sequencing was not done, intratumor heterogeneity could not be ruled out. Of the top 100 tumor clones, a median of approximately 60 were detected in paired uninvolved adjacent lung; approximately 28 were also among that lung's top 100.

A distance of 12 bases separates the germline ends of V and J, which lose 5 bases and 2 bases respectively. In the germline V gene, CDR1 corresponds to SGHVS and CDR2 to FNYEAQ. There are 14 amino acids in the CDR3, from cysteine to phenylalanine inclusive. The sequence is cut down to CDR3 DNA, 42 bases in frame from base 1. At diagnosis, peripheral blood, uninvolved tumor-adjacent lung and tumor were collected and stored as a combination of fresh-frozen and FFPE material. TCR beta CDR3 regions were sequenced from DNA using the immunoSEQ Assay. Regarding the original processing steps: T cell density was computed as TCR beta template counts normalized to usable DNA estimated by amplifying housekeeping genes. The preseqR package was used to estimate richness by extrapolating to 400,000 templates for PBMC samples and to 120,000 templates for tissue samples. Clonality was defined by subtracting Pielou's evenness from one. Tissue-enriched TCRs were identified through differential abundance testing performed on productive amino-acid clonotypes, with a minimum total count of 5 and an alpha of 0.1. Repertoire overlap between compartments was quantified with the Jaccard Index and Morisita Overlap Index. GLIPH grouped TCR beta CDR3s together with public tetramer-defined viral CDR3s, and a viral motif had to include at least three viral sequences and show V-gene enrichment. TCRdb stores this immuneACCESS table with in-frame sequences only. Part of the clones is absent; in the studies checked, under half of the shortfall reflects unresolved V genes, and no reason is known for the rest. That table supplies the V and J calls and clone size; D and trimming were determined from the DNA. This sample holds around 10,000 clones; about 29% were observed only once. The ten largest clones add up to around 5% of the sample.

This TCR derives from a man aged 35 to 69 with stage I lung adenocarcinoma. Recombination connected TRBV7-6 to TRBJ2-5; no D gene can be assigned with confidence. This material consisted of lung tumor tissue, taken before any cancer treatment. CDR3 reads: CASSPPGRQETQYF. The bases are TGTGCCAGCAGCCCTCCCGGTAGACAAGAGACCCAGTACTTC.